The source of this T cell receptor (beta chain) is a study of cytomegalovirus exposure and HLA in healthy donors. The CDR3 extends over 14 amino acids. Germline CDR1 reads ENHRY; CDR2 reads SYGVKD. Trimming cost V 7 bases and J 5 bases; bases outside gene matches: 10. Worth noting for this clone: Its matching antigen is unknown.

Whole-study findings and limits: Overall, some 160 TCR beta chains were annotated as cytomegalovirus-associated.

The PCR used 60 Vbeta and 13 Jbeta primers. Clones were read by immunoSEQ multiplex PCR, and TCRdb kept only the in-frame ones, dropping some. The table lists over 85,000 clones, 75% to 80% of them singletons, with around 3.8% in the top ten. The sequenced sample was PBMCs. The receptor comes from a woman aged 40 to 50 in good health and CMV-seronegative. J is TRBJ1-2 and V is TRBV10-3, with TRBD1 identical over 7 bases. The CDR3, as DNA: TGTGCCATCACCCTGTCAGGGGGACCGTATGGCTACACCTTC. It specifies CAITLSGGPYGYTF.